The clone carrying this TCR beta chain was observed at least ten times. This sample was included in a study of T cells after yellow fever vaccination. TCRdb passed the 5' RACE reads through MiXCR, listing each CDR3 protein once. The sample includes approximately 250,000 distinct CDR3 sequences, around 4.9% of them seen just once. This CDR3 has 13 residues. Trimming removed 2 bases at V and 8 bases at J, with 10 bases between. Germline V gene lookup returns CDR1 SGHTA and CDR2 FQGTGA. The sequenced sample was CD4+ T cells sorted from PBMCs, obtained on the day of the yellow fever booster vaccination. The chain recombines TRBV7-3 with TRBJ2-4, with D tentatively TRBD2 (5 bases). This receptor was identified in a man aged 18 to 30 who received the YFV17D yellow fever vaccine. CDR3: CASSLSRRDIQYF. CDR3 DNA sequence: TGTGCCAGCAGCTTATCGAGGCGGGACATTCAGTACTTC. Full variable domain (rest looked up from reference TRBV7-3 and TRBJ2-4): GAGVSQTPSNKVTEKGKYVELRCDPISGHTALYWYRQSLGQGPEFLIYFQGTGAADDSGLPNDRFFAVRPEGSVSTLKIQRTERGDSAVYLCASSLSRRDIQYFGAGTRLSVL.